The T cell receptor (beta chain) under discussion was sequenced for a study of T cells in Graves' hyperthyroidism and ophthalmopathy. Study outcomes and limitations: Most expanded thyroid clonotypes above 0.001 recurred in blood.

Diagnosing involved the use of clinical symptoms, serum thyroxine and TRAb, thyroid ultrasound and orbital computed tomography. Losses at the gene ends were 10 bases for V and 4 bases for J; bases not matched to a gene: 7. CDR1 is ENHRY, CDR2 SYGVKD, per germline. This CDR3 comprises 13 residues. What was amplified from RNA transcripts were TCR beta CDR3 regions. TCR CDR3 underwent first-round RT-PCR with the HTBI primer set. TCRdb processed the multiplex PCR reads anew with MiXCR; each CDR3 protein has one entry. Of roughly 510,000 distinct CDR3 sequences detected, around 50% appear once; the ten largest clones hold around two fifths. Of note for this clonotype: Its antigen is unknown.

The sequence came from an adult woman with Graves' disease, either hyperthyroidism or ophthalmopathy (not recorded which). The V call is TRBV10-3, the J call TRBJ1-1; 9 bases align to TRBD1. Sequencing input: peripheral blood or thyroid tissue (not recorded which). CDR3 protein: CATGQGPGTEAFF. The CDR3, as DNA: TGTGCCACCGGACAGGGGCCGGGCACTGAAGCTTTCTTT.